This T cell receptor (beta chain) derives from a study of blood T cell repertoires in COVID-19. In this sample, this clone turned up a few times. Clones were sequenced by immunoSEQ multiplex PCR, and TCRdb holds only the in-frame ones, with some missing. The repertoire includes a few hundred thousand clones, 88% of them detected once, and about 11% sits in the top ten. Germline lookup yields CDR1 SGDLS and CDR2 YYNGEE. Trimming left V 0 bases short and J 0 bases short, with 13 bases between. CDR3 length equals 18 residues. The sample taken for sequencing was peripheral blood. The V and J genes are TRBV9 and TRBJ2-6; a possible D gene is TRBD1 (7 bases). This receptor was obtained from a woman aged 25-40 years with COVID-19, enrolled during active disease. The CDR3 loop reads CASSVAGGLSSGANVLTF. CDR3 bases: TGTGCCAGCAGCGTAGCAGGGGGACTCAGCTCTGGGGCCAACGTCCTGACTTTC.